This section outlines one TCR beta chain sequence together with its context. This entry is derived from a study of cytomegalovirus exposure and HLA in healthy donors. Primers included in the PCR were 60 Vbeta and 13 Jbeta primers. Profiled with immunoSEQ multiplex PCR; TCRdb holds only in-frame clones, not every one. The table includes 65,000 to 100,000 clones, roughly 77% detected once. V lost 4 bases, J lost 5 bases, and 4 bases stayed unmatched. This CDR3 is 13 amino acids long. The germline V gene encodes CDR1 SGHRS and CDR2 YFSETQ. The V gene is TRBV5-1, the J gene TRBJ2-7, with 9 bases fitting TRBD1. The sample comprised PBMCs. This sequence originates from a man aged 40-50 years in good health and CMV-seronegative. The CDR3 DNA is TGCGCCAGCAGCCCGGGACAGGGCGACGAGCAGTACTTC. Its protein product is CASSPGQGDEQYF.